A single sample is the source of the 28 T cell receptor beta chains below, sequenced in a study of cytomegalovirus exposure and HLA in healthy donors. Method: immunoSEQ multiplex PCR; TCRdb's copy keeps in-frame clones and lacks some. The sample gives some 140,000 clones, about 83% of which show up once; 1.4% to 1.5% is in the top ten. What was sequenced was PBMCs. These receptors came from a woman younger than 45 in good health and CMV-seronegative.

The chain carries TRBV30 and TRBJ1-4; D gene unclear. Germline V gene lookup returns CDR1 GTSNPN and CDR2 SVGIG (reference sequence). The V gene lost 4 bases and the J gene lost 2 bases, with 5 bases spanning the gap. The CDR3 is made up of 12 amino acids. The CDR3 sequence is CAWTRTNEKLFF. The CDR3 DNA follows: TGTGCCTGGACCCGTACTAATGAAAAACTGTTTTTT.

This chain uses TRBV18 with TRBJ1-2, with D maybe TRBD1 (6 bases). Trimming cost V 6 bases and J 4 bases, with 15 bases left between them. Germline lookup yields CDR1 KGHSH and CDR2 LQKENI. This CDR3 is built from 14 residues. The CDR3 DNA follows: TGTGCCAGCTCCCCCCGGGGGGCAGGCTATGGCTACACCTTC. Its protein is CASSPRGAGYGYTF.

The chain is built from TRBV29-1 and TRBJ2-1, with TRBD1 matching over 8 bases. The germline gives CDR1 SQVTM, CDR2 ANQGSEA. V shed 0 bases and J 10 bases; nucleotides not matched to a gene: 8. This CDR3 contains 14 residues. The CDR3 loop is CSVEDRGRKGEQFF. The DNA for the CDR3 is TGCAGCGTTGAAGACAGGGGGCGGAAGGGGGAGCAGTTCTTC.

The rearrangement uses TRBV5-1 and TRBJ1-1; D call uncertain. Looked up from germline, CDR1 is SGHRS and CDR2 is YFSETQ. The CDR3 spans 14 residues. V lost 3 bases and J 5 bases, leaving 14 bases between the germline ends. The CDR3 bases are TGCGCCAGCAGCTCCTCCGGTGCGATTACTGAAGCTTTCTTT. It encodes CASSSSGAITEAFF.

This sequence joins TRBV5-1 and TRBJ1-1; 7 bases are a match to TRBD1. V lost 3 bases to trimming and J lost 2 bases; unmatched junction nucleotides: 7. The CDR3 has 15 amino acids. The germline gives CDR1 SGHRS, CDR2 YFSETQ. The CDR3 DNA reads as TGCGCCAGCAGCTGGGGGGACAGAGAAAACACTGAAGCTTTCTTT. Translated: CASSWGDRENTEAFF.

CDR3 protein: CASSGGAKLFF. CDR3 nucleotide sequence: TGTGCCAGCAGTGGGGGGGCAAAACTGTTTTTT. The chain recombines TRBV28 with TRBJ1-4; weak D call: TRBD1 (6 bases). There are 11 residues in the CDR3. The germline V gene has CDR1 MDHEN and CDR2 SYDVKM. V was trimmed by 5 bases and J by 10 bases, leaving 8 bases between them.

This clone was recorded at least ten times. The gene calls are TRBV11-2 and TRBJ2-7; D not resolved. Trimming stripped 0 bases from V and 6 bases from J, with 6 bases between. The CDR3 has 12 residues. Germline V gene data show CDR1 as SGHAT and CDR2 as FQNNGV. CDR3 nucleotides: TGTGCCAGCAGCTTAGAATTTAGCGAGCAGTACTTC. As protein: CASSLEFSEQYF.

This chain uses TRBV11-1 with TRBJ1-1; D is undetermined. CDR1 and CDR2 from the germline V gene are SGHAT and FQDESV (reference sequence). The CDR3 covers 13 residues. Between the trimmed V and J ends, which lost 1 base and 4 bases, there was a span of 7 bases. Here the CDR3 reads CASSLERATEAFF. The CDR3 DNA reads as TGTGCCAGCAGCTTAGAGAGGGCCACTGAAGCTTTCTTT.

The CDR3 bases are TGTGCCAGCAGTGTCGTGACAGGGAGGCAAGAGACCCAGTACTTC. Translating it yields CASSVVTGRQETQYF. This chain joins TRBV6-1 and TRBJ2-5, with D perhaps TRBD1 (7 bases). The ends were cut back, 4 bases at V and 2 bases at J, with 14 bases in the middle. The CDR3 sequence is 15 residues long. Looked up from germline, CDR1 is MNHNS and CDR2 is SASEGT.

The genes are TRBV18 and TRBJ2-2; no clear D gene. V dropped 2 bases and J dropped 4 bases, with 14 bases sitting between them. CDR3 length: 16 amino acids. The germline CDR1 and CDR2 sequences are KGHSH and LQKENI. CDR3 in DNA: TGTGCCAGCTCACCAGTCGCCCCCGAAGCCACCGGGGAGCTGTTTTTT. Its protein product is CASSPVAPEATGELFF.

V gene TRBV2 combines with J gene TRBJ1-1, with 8 bases lining up with TRBD1. The CDR3 runs 15 residues. The J segment lost 2 bases and the V segment lost 6 bases, leaving 8 bases of the junction unmatched. Germline V lookup: CDR1 SNHLY, CDR2 FYNNEI. The CDR3 nucleotides are TGTGCCAGCAGGGTGGACAGGGAGAGAAACACTGAAGCTTTCTTT. Protein product: CASRVDRERNTEAFF.

The rearrangement joins TRBV7-2 to TRBJ2-6; D ambiguous. The CDR3 has 15 residues. Germline-derived CDR1 and CDR2 are SGHTA and FQGNSA. V dropped 6 bases and J dropped 0 bases, with 9 bases sitting between them. The CDR3: CASSPTGSGANVLTF. CDR3 sequence (DNA): TGTGCCAGCAGTCCGACGGGCTCTGGGGCCAACGTCCTGACTTTC.

The chain employs TRBV4-1 and TRBJ2-7; D might be TRBD1 (5 bases). Deletions cut 4 bases from V and 3 bases from J, with 13 bases between. The length of the CDR3 is 14 residues. Per the germline V gene, CDR1 is MGHRA and CDR2 is YSYEKL. This chain's CDR3 is CASSRTAQGYEQYF. The CDR3 region has the DNA TGCGCCAGCAGCCGGACGGCGCAGGGCTACGAGCAGTACTTC.

In its sample, this clone was seen a few times. CDR3 DNA: TGTGCCAGCAGTGACGGGACAAACACAGATACGCAGTATTTT. It encodes CASSDGTNTDTQYF. J is TRBJ2-3 and V is TRBV6-4; TRBD1 is a possible D gene (6 bases). The CDR3 runs to 14 residues. V was pared by 2 bases and J by 2 bases, with 8 bases between. Germline CDR1 and CDR2: MRHNA and SNTAGT.

The chain is built from TRBV2 and TRBJ2-7, with 8 bases that match TRBD1. Trimming took 4 bases from V and 6 from J; bases not matched to a gene: 2. This CDR3 has 12 amino acids. The germline V gene has CDR1 SNHLY and CDR2 FYNNEI. The CDR3 loop reads CASSGQGFEQYF. DNA for the CDR3: TGTGCCAGCAGTGGACAGGGGTTCGAGCAGTACTTC.

This sequence joins TRBV5-1 and TRBJ1-6; D call uncertain. The V and J ends lost 2 bases and 10 bases respectively, with 13 bases between them. The CDR3 contains 14 residues. Germline V gene sequence: CDR1 SGHRS, CDR2 YFSETQ. CDR3: CASSFVGRESPLHF. The CDR3 DNA reads as TGCGCCAGCAGCTTTGTAGGCCGGGAGTCACCCCTCCACTTT. The whole variable domain, remainder taken from reference TRBV5-1 and TRBJ1-6, is KAGVTQTPRYLIKTRGQQVTLSCSPISGHRSVSWYQQTPGQGLQFLFEYFSETQRNKGNFPGRFSGRQFSNSRSEMNVSTLELGDSALYLCASSFVGRESPLHFGNGTRLTVT.

The CDR3: CASSFNGNTIYF. CDR3 nucleotide sequence: TGCGCCAGCAGCTTTAATGGAAACACCATATATTTT. This chain connects TRBV5-1 to TRBJ1-3, with no clear D. The ends were cut back, 2 bases at V and 3 bases at J, with 3 bases in the middle. The CDR3 extends over 12 amino acids. Looked up from germline, CDR1 is SGHRS and CDR2 is YFSETQ.

A single count supports this clone. The J gene is TRBJ2-1, the V gene TRBV25-1, with D hard to call. V was pared by 6 bases and J by 7 bases, with 10 bases between. The CDR3 is 12 amino acids. Germline CDR1 reads MGHDK; CDR2 reads SYGVNS. The CDR3 region has the DNA TGTGCCAGCAGAAGAGATCGGAATGAGCAGTTCTTC. It encodes CASRRDRNEQFF.

The CDR3 here is CASSSQDRFNTEAFF. In DNA, the CDR3 is TGCGCCAGCAGCTCCCAGGACAGGTTTAACACTGAAGCTTTCTTT. The genes are TRBV5-1 and TRBJ1-1; 7 bases agree with TRBD1. Germline CDR1 and CDR2: SGHRS and YFSETQ. V shed 3 bases and J 2 bases; nucleotides not matched to a gene: 7. The CDR3 runs to 15 residues.

The CDR3 loop is CASSLVNSYNEQFF. The CDR3 DNA reads as TGCGCCAGCAGCTTGGTAAACAGCTACAATGAGCAGTTCTTC. The V gene is TRBV5-1, the J gene TRBJ2-1; D not certain. The CDR3 sequence is 14 residues long. Germline values: CDR1 SGHRS, CDR2 YFSETQ. Trimming took off 0 bases at V and 3 bases at J, with 7 bases between the two ends.

The chain employs TRBV29-1 and TRBJ1-6; D not certain. In germline, CDR1 is SQVTM, CDR2 ANQGSEA. The CDR3 spans 12 residues. DNA for the CDR3: TGCCGTGAGAGCTCCTATAATTCACCCCTCCACTTT. Translated, it gives CRESSYNSPLHF.

This chain joins TRBV28 and TRBJ1-5; tentatively, D is TRBD1 (6 bases). There are 18 residues in the CDR3. Trimming removed 5 bases from V and 2 bases from J, with 22 bases in between. Germline lookup yields CDR1 MDHEN and CDR2 SYDVKM. For the CDR3, the DNA is TGTGCCAGCAGTCAGGGGAAGTTGCTAGCTCGGGGCAATCAGCCCCAGCATTTT. Its protein is CASSQGKLLARGNQPQHF. Filled out from reference TRBV28 and TRBJ1-5, the complete variable domain reads DVKVTQSSRYLVKRTGEKVFLECVQDMDHENMFWYRQDPGLGLRLIYFSYDVKMKEKGDIPEGYSVSREKKERFSLILESASTNQTSMYLCASSQGKLLARGNQPQHFGDGTRLSIL.

This chain links TRBV5-8 with TRBJ1-5; 12 nucleotides agree with TRBD1. CDR3 size: 17 residues. Trimming cost V 4 bases and J 2 bases; bases outside gene matches: 7. Germline assignment: CDR1 SGHTS and CDR2 YDEGEE. The DNA for the CDR3 is TGTGCCAGCAGCCGCCGGGACAGGGGGCGCGGCAATCAGCCCCAGCATTTT. This sequence encodes CASSRRDRGRGNQPQHF.

This rearrangement joins TRBV9 to TRBJ2-1; 7 bases are a match to TRBD2. The CDR3 covers 15 residues. CDR1 is SGDLS, CDR2 YYNGEE, per germline. After removal of 1 base from V and 0 bases from J, the junction contained 1 base not matched to a gene. CDR3: CASSVTSVSYNEQFF. Written as DNA, the CDR3 is TGTGCCAGCAGCGTAACTAGCGTCTCCTACAATGAGCAGTTCTTC.

The V and J genes are TRBV5-6 and TRBJ1-6; tentative D call: TRBD1 (5 bases). The CDR3 consists of 16 residues. Germline V gene data show CDR1 as SGHDT and CDR2 as YYEEEE. V was trimmed by 0 bases and J by 4 bases, leaving 11 bases between them. The chain's CDR3 is CASSLGQTGYNSPLHF. The CDR3 DNA reads as TGTGCCAGCAGCTTGGGTCAAACAGGATATAATTCACCCCTCCACTTT.

This rearrangement joins TRBV11-2 to TRBJ2-2; tentatively, D is TRBD1 (7 bases). Trimming removed 7 bases at V and 5 bases at J, with 17 bases between. Germline V gene sequence: CDR1 SGHAT, CDR2 FQNNGV. The CDR3 contains 15 residues. Written as DNA, the CDR3 is TGTGCCAGCACCCCGAGGGGGCGGGGTACCGGGGAGCTGTTTTTT. Protein: CASTPRGRGTGELFF.

J is TRBJ1-2 and V is TRBV28, with D possibly TRBD1 on 5 matching bases. The CDR3 contains 13 residues. V was shortened by 10 bases and J by 5 bases, with 17 bases between the two germline ends. CDR1 and CDR2 (germline): MDHEN, SYDVKM. CDR3 bases: TGTGCCACGGGGGGAGGCGGGCTTTATGGCTACACCTTC. It encodes CATGGGGLYGYTF.

This clone was seen just once. V usage is TRBV30 and J usage is TRBJ2-5; D is ambiguous. V was pared by 1 base and J by 5 bases, with 11 bases between. CDR1 and CDR2 from the germline V gene are GTSNPN and SVGIG (reference sequence). The CDR3 totals 13 residues. In nucleotides, the CDR3 is TGTGCCTGGAGTGGTGCCCACGGGGAGACCCAGTACTTC. Protein sequence: CAWSGAHGETQYF.